One T cell receptor beta chain is described in this entry. CDR1 and CDR2 (germline): SGDLS, YYNGEE. The trim removed 3 bases at V and 2 bases at J, leaving 9 bases unmatched. The CDR3 is 16 amino acids. Per the study methods: Nucleated cell number was recorded as an estimate derived from reference gene primer amplification. Profiled with immunoSEQ multiplex PCR; TCRdb holds only in-frame clones, not every one. The D gene and trimming were derived from the DNA, and the V and J assignments and clone size from that table. This table has more than 250,000 clones, 85% appearing once. The data originate from a study of blood T cell repertoires in COVID-19. Study summary: Specimens from acute and convalescent COVID-19 originated in the United States, Italy and Spain. PBMCs, B-cell-depleted T cells, or T cells provided the cDNA or gDNA that made up the material.

The sample was peripheral blood. This TCR was sampled from a man in his fifties with active or convalescent COVID-19. The V call is TRBV9, the J call TRBJ1-2; 8 bases are shared with TRBD1. The CDR3 is CASSAPHRGSNYGYTF. The CDR3 DNA reads TGTGCCAGCAGCGCCCCCCACAGGGGGTCAAACTATGGCTACACCTTC.